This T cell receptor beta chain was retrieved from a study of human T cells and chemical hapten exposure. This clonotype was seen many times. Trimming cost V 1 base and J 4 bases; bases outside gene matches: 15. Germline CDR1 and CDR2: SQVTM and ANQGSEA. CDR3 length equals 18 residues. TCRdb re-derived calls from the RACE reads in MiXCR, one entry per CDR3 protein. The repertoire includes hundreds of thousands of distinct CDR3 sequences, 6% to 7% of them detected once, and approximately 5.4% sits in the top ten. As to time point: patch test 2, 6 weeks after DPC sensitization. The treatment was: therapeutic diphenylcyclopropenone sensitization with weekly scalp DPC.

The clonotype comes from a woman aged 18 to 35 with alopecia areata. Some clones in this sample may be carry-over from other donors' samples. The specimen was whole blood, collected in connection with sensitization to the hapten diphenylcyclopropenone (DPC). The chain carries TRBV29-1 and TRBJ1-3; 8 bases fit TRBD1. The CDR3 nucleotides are TGCAGCGTTGAAGGCGGGACAGGCCCGGACTTCAGAGGAAACACCATATATTTT. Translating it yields CSVEGGTGPDFRGNTIYF.